This T cell receptor (beta chain) was sequenced in a study of post-analysis software for immune sequencing data. With respect to this clonotype: What it recognizes is unknown.

The germline V gene has CDR1 SGHRS and CDR2 YFSETQ. The V gene end was trimmed by 1 base and the J gene end by 2 bases; junction bases not matched to a gene: 6. The CDR3 has 16 amino acids. General study findings and limits: Included in a set of roughly five TRBV segments more frequent in patients than controls were TRBV5-6, TRBV5-1 and TRBV20-1.

Every TCR beta cDNA library bore unique molecular identifiers. One entry per CDR3 protein, called by TCRdb with MiXCR from the PCR reads. The sample records approximately 690,000 distinct CDR3 sequences, roughly three fifths being singletons. This sequence joins TRBV5-1 and TRBJ2-5, with 9 bases fitting TRBD2. The sample taken for sequencing was blood. The receptor's source is a girl aged 2-10 years with multiple sclerosis. CDR3 region: CASSLYLAGKQETQYF. For the CDR3, the DNA is TGCGCCAGCAGCTTGTACCTAGCGGGGAAACAAGAGACCCAGTACTTC.